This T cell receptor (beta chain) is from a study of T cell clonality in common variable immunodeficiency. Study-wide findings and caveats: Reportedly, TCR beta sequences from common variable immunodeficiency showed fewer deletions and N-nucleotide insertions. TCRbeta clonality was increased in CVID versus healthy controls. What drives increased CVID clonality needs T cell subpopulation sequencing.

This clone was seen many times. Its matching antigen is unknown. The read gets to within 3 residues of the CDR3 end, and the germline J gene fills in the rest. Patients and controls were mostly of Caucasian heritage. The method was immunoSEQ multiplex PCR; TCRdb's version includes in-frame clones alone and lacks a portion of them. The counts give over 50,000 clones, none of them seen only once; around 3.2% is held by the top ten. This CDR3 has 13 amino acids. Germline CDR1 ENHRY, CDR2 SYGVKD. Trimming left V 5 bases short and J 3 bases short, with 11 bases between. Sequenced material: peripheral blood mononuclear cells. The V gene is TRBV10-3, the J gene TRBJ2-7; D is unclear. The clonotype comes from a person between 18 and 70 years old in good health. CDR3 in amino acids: CAISTGLNYEQYF. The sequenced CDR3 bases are TGTGCCATCAGTACCGGGTTGAACTACGAG.